This TCR beta chain was captured by sequencing in a study of T cells in localized non-small cell lung cancer. Study-level findings and limits: Sequencing covered just one tumor region, so heterogeneity cannot be ruled out. Longer overall survival was linked to higher blood T cell density.

TCRdb's copy holds only in-frame clones and misses some; the assay was immunoSEQ multiplex PCR. Of about 26,000 clones listed, 82% were seen once; the top ten hold about 3.8%. The CDR3 spans 14 residues. Germline values: CDR1 MNHNS, CDR2 SASEGT. V dropped 5 bases and J dropped 1 base, with 11 bases sitting between them. The sample holds one count of this clone. The target antigen is unknown. The chain couples TRBV6-1 to TRBJ1-1; D gene uncertain. The source is a woman between 40 and 69 years old with stage I lung adenocarcinoma. Sequences were derived from peripheral blood, sampled before any cancer treatment. The CDR3 region is CASSNLGRNTEAFF. CDR3 DNA sequence: TGTGCCAGCAGTAACCTCGGAAGGAACACTGAAGCTTTCTTT.